One sample yielded the 20 T cell receptor beta chains listed below, sequenced in a study of CD4+ T cells in melanoma. The method was immunoSEQ multiplex PCR; TCRdb's version includes in-frame clones alone and lacks a portion of them. This table has about 5,000 clones, around three fifths appearing once. The sequenced material came from cells from a culture (not recorded whether cultured in vitro). The receptors were sampled from a human donor with melanoma.

This chain connects TRBV19 to TRBJ2-7, with 7 bases identical to TRBD2. Germline CDR1 reads LNHDA; CDR2 reads SQIVND (reference sequence). The trim removed 10 bases at V and 4 bases at J, leaving 16 bases unmatched. This CDR3 contains 15 residues. CDR3 bases: TGTGCCACTCACAGCGGGACCGCCACGGGGTACGAGCAGTACTTC. Translating it yields CATHSGTATGYEQYF.

This clone appeared a few times. The chain recombines TRBV19 with TRBJ1-1; no clear D. Trimming left V 9 bases short and J 5 bases short, with 10 bases between. Germline loops: CDR1 LNHDA, CDR2 SQIVND (reference sequence). The CDR3 is 11 residues long. The CDR3 DNA reads as TGTGCCAGCCGGATGGGGACTGAAGCTTTCTTT. This codes for CASRMGTEAFF.

The V call is TRBV27, the J call TRBJ2-6; D may be TRBD2 (5 bases). The CDR3 consists of 15 residues. V lost 6 bases and J 3 bases, leaving 12 bases between the germline ends. CDR1 is MNHEY and CDR2 is SMNVEV in the germline V gene (reference sequence). Here the CDR3 DNA reads TGTGCCAGCAGCCCCCAAGGGAGTGGGGCCAACGTCCTGACTTTC. It yields the protein CASSPQGSGANVLTF.

By sample share, this clone is medium-sized. The J gene is TRBJ1-2, the V gene TRBV2; TRBD1 aligns across 9 bases. V dropped 8 bases and J dropped 4; count of bases not matched to a gene: 2. Looked up from germline, CDR1 is SNHLY and CDR2 is FYNNEI. This CDR3 comprises 12 residues. The CDR3 loop reads CASPTGGYGYTF. The DNA for the CDR3 is TGTGCCAGCCCGACAGGGGGCTATGGCTACACCTTC.

The chain uses TRBV12-3 or TRBV12-4 and TRBJ1-2; the D is unclear. The V and J ends lost 3 bases and 6 bases respectively, with 11 bases between them. The CDR3 runs 13 residues. The CDR3 loop reads CASSLSSGDGYTF. The CDR3, as DNA: TGTGCCAGCAGTTTGTCCTCCGGGGATGGCTACACCTTC.

This clone was seen a handful of times. The CDR3 bases are TGTGCCAGCAGTTTCGGGGGGAGTCAGCCCCAGCATTTT. It yields the protein CASSFGGSQPQHF. V and J are TRBV6-2 or TRBV6-3 and TRBJ1-5, with D possibly being TRBD1 (5 bases). The length of the CDR3 is 13 residues. The V end was cut by 4 bases, the J end by 6 bases, with 10 bases between. The germline gives CDR1 MNHEY, CDR2 SVGEGT.

The chain has TRBV18 and TRBJ2-3; 8 bases match TRBD2. CDR1 and CDR2 (germline): KGHSH, LQKENI. V trimming: 6 bases; J trimming: 5 bases; junction bases outside the gene matches: 16. The CDR3 is 17 amino acids. CDR3 sequence: CASSLFARGGRVDTQYF. The CDR3 DNA is TGTGCCAGCTCTCTCTTCGCCCGGGGGGGCCGGGTAGATACGCAGTATTTT.

The chain is built from TRBV2 and TRBJ1-1; 11 positions match TRBD1. There are 15 residues in the CDR3. V dropped 8 bases and J dropped 4; count of bases not matched to a gene: 9. Germline CDR1 and CDR2: SNHLY and FYNNEI. CDR3 residues: CASEGQGDIGTEAFF. CDR3 DNA sequence: TGTGCCAGCGAGGGACAGGGGGACATCGGCACTGAAGCTTTCTTT.

The gene calls are TRBV21-1 and TRBJ2-7; the table's D call, TRBD1, has no DNA check behind it. TRBV21-1 corresponds to a pseudogene. This CDR3 has 14 amino acids. CDR3 DNA sequence: TGTGCCAGCAGAAAGAAACGGGGACACAACGAGCAGTACTTC. Translation: CASRKKRGHNEQYF.

This CDR3 is CASRGGGTGSNSPLHF. The CDR3 DNA reads TGTGCCAGCAGAGGGGGGGGGACAGGAAGCAATTCACCCCTCCACTTT. The V and J genes are TRBV28 and TRBJ1-6; 8 bases agree with TRBD1. Trimming took 6 bases from V and 7 from J; bases not matched to a gene: 11. The CDR3 sequence is 16 residues long. CDR1 is MDHEN, CDR2 SYDVKM, per germline.

V gene TRBV11-3 combines with J gene TRBJ2-3; 10 nucleotides line up with TRBD2. The V gene end was trimmed by 5 bases and the J gene end by 1 base; junction bases not matched to a gene: 3. This CDR3 region has 15 residues. CDR1 and CDR2 (germline): SGHNT, YENEEA. This CDR3 is CASSRTSGRTDTQYF. In DNA, the CDR3 is TGTGCCAGCAGCCGGACTAGCGGACGCACAGATACGCAGTATTTT.

This clone was seen once. This rearrangement joins TRBV28 to TRBJ1-6, with 9 bases lining up with TRBD1. This CDR3 is built from 15 residues. J lost 7 bases, V lost 5 bases, and 6 bases had no gene match. From germline, CDR1 is MDHEN and CDR2 SYDVKM. The CDR3 DNA reads TGTGCCAGCAGTCCGTGGGACAGGGTCAATTCACCCCTCCACTTT. Amino acids: CASSPWDRVNSPLHF.

The rearrangement uses TRBV27 and TRBJ2-7; 7 bases match TRBD1. Germline V gene lookup returns CDR1 MNHEY and CDR2 SMNVEV (reference sequence). This CDR3 has 15 amino acids. The V and J ends lost 6 bases and 2 bases, in that order; junction bases with no gene match: 10. CDR3 region: CASRPTGRSAYEQYF. The CDR3 DNA is TGTGCCAGCAGACCGACAGGGAGATCCGCCTACGAGCAGTACTTC.

The V and J genes are TRBV7-2 and TRBJ2-7; D call uncertain. The V end lost 5 bases, the J end lost 2 bases, and 7 bases lay between the germline ends. The germline V gene has CDR1 SGHTA and CDR2 FQGNSA. CDR3 length equals 12 residues. This CDR3 is CASSPSPYEQYF. CDR3 DNA: TGTGCCAGCAGCCCGTCACCCTACGAGCAGTACTTC.

The chain is built from TRBV29-1 and TRBJ2-3; no reliable D call. Germline values: CDR1 SQVTM, CDR2 ANQGSEA. The CDR3 has 13 amino acids. V lost 3 bases to trimming and J lost 0 bases, with 7 bases between them. The DNA for the CDR3 is TGCAGCGTTGATGGTCCTAGCACAGATACGCAGTATTTT. This translates into CSVDGPSTDTQYF.

J is TRBJ1-3 and V is TRBV30; D may be TRBD1 (5 bases). This CDR3 region has 14 residues. Germline CDR1 GTSNPN, CDR2 SVGIG (reference sequence). V lost 5 bases and J 3 bases, leaving 14 bases between the germline ends. The CDR3 protein is CAWWPWQGGNTIYF. CDR3 in DNA: TGTGCCTGGTGGCCTTGGCAGGGTGGAAACACCATATATTTT.

V usage is TRBV27 and J usage is TRBJ2-1; perhaps TRBD2 as D (5 bases). The CDR3 loop spans 11 amino acids. V was shortened by 5 bases and J by 10 bases, with 9 bases between the two germline ends. In germline, CDR1 is MNHEY, CDR2 SMNVEV (reference sequence). The CDR3 DNA reads as TGTGCCAGCAGTGTGGGGAGAGAGCAGTTCTTC. This sequence encodes CASSVGREQFF.

The chain has TRBV5-6 and TRBJ1-1; the match to TRBD1 covers 10 bases. The CDR3 is made up of 16 amino acids. V shed 3 bases, J shed 7 bases, and the junction held 12 bases outside the gene matches. The germline V gene has CDR1 SGHDT and CDR2 YYEEEE. The CDR3 loop is CASSSPFDRGRVEAFF. CDR3 nucleotides: TGTGCCAGCAGCTCCCCCTTCGACAGGGGGCGCGTTGAAGCTTTCTTT.

The rearrangement joins TRBV7-8 to TRBJ1-4; the D gene is possibly TRBD1 (5 bases). The CDR3 sequence is 16 residues long. Germline-derived CDR1 and CDR2 are SGHVS and FQNEAQ. The V gene lost 4 bases and the J gene lost 8 bases, with 20 bases spanning the gap. The CDR3 DNA sequence: TGTGCCAGCAGCTCGAAAACGGGGGTTCGGGGGGAAAAACTGTTTTTT. Its protein is CASSSKTGVRGEKLFF.

The chain links TRBV12-3 or TRBV12-4 to TRBJ2-1; no reliable D call. The CDR3 has 13 amino acids. The V end was cut by 7 bases, the J end by 0 bases, with 7 bases between. CDR3 sequence: CASTQDSYNEQFF. CDR3 DNA sequence: TGTGCCAGCACCCAGGACTCCTACAATGAGCAGTTCTTC.